The 18 T cell receptor beta chains below were found in one sample sequenced in a study of cytomegalovirus exposure and HLA in healthy donors. 13 Jbeta primers and 60 Vbeta primers were used for the PCR. The data were produced by immunoSEQ multiplex PCR, yet TCRdb's version contains in-frame clones alone and is incomplete. The sample records roughly 140,000 clones, about 79% being singletons. The sequencing input was PBMCs. The receptors come from a middle-aged man in good health and CMV-seropositive.

The rearrangement joins TRBV6-4 to TRBJ1-2, with 7 bases lining up with TRBD1. The CDR3 runs 17 residues. J was trimmed by 7 bases and V by 5 bases; bases with no gene match: 19. The germline CDR1 and CDR2 sequences are MRHNA and SNTAGT. This chain's CDR3 is CASSLSPETGAEGGYTF. In DNA, the CDR3 is TGTGCCAGCAGTCTTTCGCCTGAAACAGGGGCGGAGGGTGGCTACACCTTC.

The CDR3 sequence is CASSHHRQDRGYEQYF. CDR3 nucleotide sequence: TGTGCCAGCAGTCACCACCGCCAGGACCGCGGGTACGAGCAGTACTTC. The chain couples TRBV6-6 to TRBJ2-7; D may be TRBD2 (5 bases). With 5 bases removed from V and 4 bases from J, the gap between germline ends came to 21 bases. Germline V lookup: CDR1 MNHNY, CDR2 SVGAGI (reference sequence). There are 16 residues in the CDR3.

This clone was seen a single time. The chain is built from TRBV7-6 and TRBJ2-3, with D perhaps TRBD1 (6 bases). Trimming removed 5 bases at V and 3 bases at J, with 12 bases between. Germline assignment: CDR1 SGHVS and CDR2 FNYEAQ. This CDR3 spans 14 amino acids. The DNA of the CDR3 is TGTGCCAGCAGCAGCGAAGGGGGAACAGATACGCAGTATTTT. This gives the protein CASSSEGGTDTQYF.

The chain couples TRBV18 to TRBJ1-2, with 7 bases matching TRBD1. CDR1 and CDR2 from the germline V gene are KGHSH and LQKENI. V lost 1 base, J lost 12 bases, and 11 bases stayed unmatched. This CDR3 spans 14 amino acids. The CDR3 spells CASSPLGAGGNNTF. The CDR3 coding sequence is TGTGCCAGCTCACCACTAGGAGCAGGGGGGAACAACACCTTC.

In DNA form, the CDR3 reads TGTGCCAGCAGCGTAGAGGGGGTCGGGGCCAACGTCCTGACTTTC. Amino acid sequence: CASSVEGVGANVLTF. The chain couples TRBV9 to TRBJ2-6; possibly TRBD1 for D (6 bases). The V end was cut by 0 bases, the J end by 4 bases, with 8 bases between. CDR3 length equals 15 residues. Germline loops: CDR1 SGDLS, CDR2 YYNGEE. Supplemented by reference TRBV9 and TRBJ2-6, the full variable domain reads DSGVTQTPKHLITATGQRVTLRCSPRSGDLSVYWYQQSLDQGLQFLIQYYNGEERAKGNILERFSAQQFPDLHSELNLSSLELGDSALYFCASSVEGVGANVLTFGAGSRLTVL.

The chain employs TRBV25-1 and TRBJ2-7; 7 bases fit TRBD2. The length of the CDR3 is 13 residues. V gave up 8 bases and J gave up 6 bases; unmatched junction bases: 10. Looked up from germline, CDR1 is MGHDK and CDR2 is SYGVNS. The CDR3 sequence is CASSPRSGGEQYF. The DNA of the CDR3 is TGTGCCAGCTCTCCCAGATCGGGGGGCGAGCAGTACTTC.

This clone was seen a few times. CDR3 bases: TGTGCCAGCAGCGCACCCGGACAGAACACCTTC. This codes for CASSAPGQNTF. The chain employs TRBV9 and TRBJ1-2; D may be TRBD1 (6 bases). Trimming removed 3 bases at V and 12 bases at J, with 12 bases between. The CDR3 extends over 11 amino acids. CDR1 and CDR2 from the germline V gene are SGDLS and YYNGEE.

V usage is TRBV27 and J usage is TRBJ2-5; 11 nucleotides match TRBD1. The CDR3 has 15 residues. CDR1 and CDR2 from the germline V gene are MNHEY and SMNVEV (reference sequence). Germline trimming cut 6 bases from V and 4 bases from J; bases unmatched to any gene: 7. CDR3 DNA: TGTGCCAGCAGGCCGGGACAGGGGGTTCGAGAGACCCAGTACTTC. It is translated as CASRPGQGVRETQYF.

This chain links TRBV6-8 with TRBJ1-6; a possible D gene is TRBD1 (6 bases). The CDR3 contains 13 residues. Per the germline V gene, CDR1 is MNHGY and CDR2 is SAAAGT. Trimming stripped 9 bases from V and 6 bases from J, with 12 bases between. The CDR3 bases are TGTGCCAGGGTGACAGGAGCTAATTCACCCCTCCACTTT. It encodes CARVTGANSPLHF.

The sample holds one count of this clone. The rearrangement links TRBV30 to TRBJ1-2, with 7 positions matching TRBD1. V lost 2 bases, J lost 4 bases, and 10 bases stayed unmatched. The CDR3 has 15 residues. Germline V lookup: CDR1 GTSNPN, CDR2 SVGIG (reference sequence). CDR3 in amino acids: CAWSNRDRWFYGYTF. The CDR3 DNA reads as TGTGCCTGGAGTAACCGGGACAGATGGTTCTATGGCTACACCTTC.

The CDR3 spells CAWSVGAGVGETQYF. CDR3 DNA sequence: TGTGCCTGGAGTGTAGGAGCGGGGGTAGGAGAGACCCAGTACTTC. The V and J genes are TRBV30 and TRBJ2-5; 8 bases fit TRBD2. Germline CDR1 reads GTSNPN; CDR2 reads SVGIG (reference sequence). The CDR3 has 15 amino acids. With V trimmed by 0 bases and J by 4 bases, 7 bases remained unmatched.

There are a few counts of this clone. The chain joins TRBV7-9 to TRBJ2-5, with D possibly TRBD2 on 5 matching bases. The V gene's germline CDR1 is SEHNR and CDR2 FQNEAQ (reference sequence). The germline V and J ends were trimmed by 3 bases and 0 bases, with 14 bases remaining between them. The CDR3 spans 16 residues. The CDR3, as DNA: TGTGCCAGCAGCTTGGGAGCGGCGAGGTACCAAGAGACCCAGTACTTC. This encodes CASSLGAARYQETQYF.

V is TRBV27 and J is TRBJ2-3, with D tentatively TRBD2 (7 bases). Germline V gives CDR1 MNHEY, CDR2 SMNVEV (reference sequence). The CDR3 has 14 residues. With 5 bases removed from V and 0 bases from J, the gap between germline ends came to 9 bases. DNA of the CDR3: TGTGCCAGCAGTCGGGGGGCTAGCACAGATACGCAGTATTTT. Protein product: CASSRGASTDTQYF.

The V gene is TRBV19, the J gene TRBJ1-5; 7 positions agree with TRBD1. The germline gives CDR1 LNHDA, CDR2 SQIVND (reference sequence). V lost 5 bases, J lost 4 bases, and 5 bases stayed unmatched. The CDR3 has 14 amino acids. The CDR3 coding sequence is TGTGCCAGTAGTGTGGGACAGCAGAATCAGCCCCAGCATTTT. Protein product: CASSVGQQNQPQHF.

The chain joins TRBV29-1 to TRBJ1-2; weak D call: TRBD1 (6 bases). V shed 2 bases and J shed 4 bases, with 14 bases lying between them. Germline V gene lookup returns CDR1 SQVTM and CDR2 ANQGSEA. This CDR3 comprises 14 residues. This CDR3 reads CSVETYREGYGYTF. The CDR3 DNA reads TGCAGCGTTGAAACGTACAGGGAAGGCTATGGCTACACCTTC.

V and J are TRBV5-4 and TRBJ2-2; weak D call: TRBD1 (6 bases). The V gene lost 3 bases and the J gene lost 6 bases, with 21 bases spanning the gap. Looked up from germline, CDR1 is SGHNT and CDR2 is YYREEE (reference sequence). The CDR3 has 17 residues. This chain's CDR3 is CASSSMGRGRGAGELFF. In DNA form, the CDR3 reads TGTGCCAGCAGCTCGATGGGAAGGGGGAGAGGGGCCGGGGAGCTGTTTTTT.

The chain uses TRBV2 and TRBJ2-2, with D hard to call. This CDR3 spans 12 amino acids. V was clipped by 8 bases and J by 3 bases, with 7 bases between them. CDR1 is SNHLY and CDR2 is FYNNEI in the germline V gene. CDR3 loop: CASGLDTGELFF. Written as DNA, the CDR3 is TGTGCCAGCGGCCTAGACACCGGGGAGCTGTTTTTT.

The chain uses TRBV25-1 and TRBJ2-1; a weak D match, TRBD1 (5 bases). Germline assignment: CDR1 MGHDK and CDR2 SYGVNS. This CDR3 is 14 amino acids long. V was cut by 3 bases and J by 3 bases, with 9 bases left in between. The chain's CDR3 is CASSDFQGYNEQFF. Written as DNA, the CDR3 is TGTGCCAGCAGTGACTTCCAGGGCTACAATGAGCAGTTCTTC.